This T cell receptor (beta chain) originates from a study of siplizumab effects on memory and regulatory T cells. Study observations and caveats: In siplizumab conditions, mappable alloreactive CD4+ clones averaged around 69% Treg-derived, against about 27% in controls. Researchers did not confirm the suppressive function of proliferating Tregs from siplizumab cultures. Naive T cells were seen as more diverse than memory cells and as major alloresponse contributors.

Remarks on this clone: The target antigen is unknown.

This CDR3 comprises 16 residues. CDR1 SGDLS and CDR2 YYNGEE come from the germline V gene. Deletions cut 0 bases from V and 6 bases from J, with 17 bases between. Produced via immunoSEQ multiplex PCR; TCRdb's table is partial and in-frame only. This sample has around 86,000 clones, with 94% found just once. Sequencing was done on a sample of non-Treg CD4+ T cells sorted from blood. The sequence was collected from a human donor in good health. The gene calls are TRBV9 and TRBJ2-3, with D perhaps TRBD2 (6 bases). CDR3 DNA: TGTGCCAGCAGCGTAGGCTCGAGGCGGGGTTATGATACGCAGTATTTT. As protein: CASSVGSRRGYDTQYF.